Included here is one T cell receptor beta chain sequence, with context. Its antigen is currently unknown. Data came from immunoSEQ multiplex PCR; TCRdb stores just in-frame clones and leaves some out. The sample includes some 79,000 clones, more than 85% of them seen just once. This CDR3 spans 13 amino acids. Trimming pared 1 base from V and 5 bases from J, leaving 9 bases between. In germline, CDR1 is SGDLS, CDR2 YYNGEE. The sample is drawn from a study of OX40 agonist ivuxolimab in advanced cancers. As for the study in general: At around 83% male, the cohort had a mean age of approximately 60 years, ranging from roughly 20 to 80.

Overall study results and limits: The mean number of expanded clones was higher in CD8+ T cells than in CD4+.

The chain recombines TRBV9 with TRBJ2-5; D gene uncertain. The starting material was CD4+ or CD8+ T cells sorted from blood, obtained in a trial of the OX40 agonist ivuxolimab. The origin of this receptor is an adult with an advanced solid tumor such as melanoma, head and neck, liver or kidney cancer. CDR3 in DNA: TGTGCCAGCAGCGTATTGGGTGGGGAGACCCAGTACTTC. Translation gives CASSVLGGETQYF.